Following are 2 T cell receptor beta chains from one sample sequenced in a study of cytomegalovirus exposure and HLA in healthy donors. 13 Jbeta primers and 60 Vbeta primers were used for the PCR. The data were produced by immunoSEQ multiplex PCR, yet TCRdb's version contains in-frame clones alone and is incomplete. The table shows under 150,000 clones, with roughly 83% occurring only once. The sequenced sample consisted of PBMCs. These receptors came from a girl aged 2-9 years in good health and CMV-seronegative.

The chain carries TRBV5-1 and TRBJ1-6; D not resolved. The CDR3 consists of 16 residues. Germline V gives CDR1 SGHRS, CDR2 YFSETQ. V was clipped by 0 bases and J by 9 bases, with 16 bases between them. CDR3 loop: CASSLGIATRISPLHF. Written as DNA, the CDR3 is TGCGCCAGCAGCTTGGGGATTGCTACTAGGATTTCACCCCTCCACTTT. Full variable domain (remainder filled in from reference TRBV5-1 and TRBJ1-6): KAGVTQTPRYLIKTRGQQVTLSCSPISGHRSVSWYQQTPGQGLQFLFEYFSETQRNKGNFPGRFSGRQFSNSRSEMNVSTLELGDSALYLCASSLGIATRISPLHFGNGTRLTVT.

V and J are TRBV28 and TRBJ2-6, with D possibly being TRBD1 (5 bases). V was trimmed by 4 bases and J by 0 bases, leaving 16 bases between them. The CDR3 has 18 residues. Germline CDR1 is MDHEN and CDR2 is SYDVKM. CDR3 amino acids: CASSSSTGTYSGANVLTF. CDR3 DNA: TGTGCCAGCAGTTCTTCCACAGGTACCTACTCTGGGGCCAACGTCCTGACTTTC.